The next 6 T cell receptor beta chains were all read from a single sample in a study of graft-versus-host responses after intestinal transplantation (dated by TCRdb to the early 2020s). This specimen's time point label, interpreted: cells obtained before transplantation from donor or recipient. Library construction relied on the immunoSEQ multiplex PCR assay. This is the immuneACCESS table as TCRdb keeps it, with only in-frame sequences that have V and J called. A part of the clones is gone; compared with another copy, unresolved V genes explain less than half, and the rest is unexplained. The sample data list 7,700 or so clones, and about 29% of these were observed just once. Of the sample, around 4% falls within the top ten clones. This sample comprised alloreactive CD4+ T cells from a mixed lymphocyte reaction culture, obtained before transplantation. The sample's cell subset or site label, decoded: CFSE-low proliferating T cells sorted from approximately six-day pre-transplant mixed lymphocyte reaction (GvH or HvG direction). Every receptor here comes from a human patient who was an organ donor for intestinal transplantation.

The gene calls are TRBV7-8 and TRBJ2-3, with 7 bases identical to TRBD2. Germline V gene lookup returns CDR1 SGHVS and CDR2 FQNEAQ. This CDR3 region has 14 residues. V lost 2 bases to trimming and J lost 5 bases; unmatched junction nucleotides: 4. CDR3 sequence reads: CASSLQLAVDTQYF. For the CDR3, the DNA is TGTGCCAGCAGCTTACAGCTAGCGGTAGATACGCAGTATTTT.

V and J are TRBV11-3 and TRBJ2-7, with TRBD2 matching 13 bases. CDR3 size: 13 residues. The V and J ends lost 4 bases and 6 bases, in that order; junction bases with no gene match: 0. Per the germline V gene, CDR1 is SGHNT and CDR2 is YENEEA. Here the CDR3 reads CASSWTSGSEQYF. The CDR3 DNA reads as TGTGCCAGCAGCTGGACTAGCGGGAGCGAGCAGTACTTC.

The chain has TRBV5-1 and TRBJ2-1, with a weak D call TRBD2 (7 bases). The CDR3 consists of 16 residues. Looked up from germline, CDR1 is SGHRS and CDR2 is YFSETQ. V dropped 1 base and J dropped 9 bases, with 20 bases sitting between them. The CDR3 DNA reads as TGCGCCAGCAGCTTGATTTTCGGGGGGCCGGGAGGTGAGCAGTTCTTC. Residues: CASSLIFGGPGGEQFF.

The genes are TRBV5-1 and TRBJ1-6; no clear D. Trimming shortened V by 1 base and J by 7 bases, and 6 bases separated the two germline ends. Germline loops: CDR1 SGHRS, CDR2 YFSETQ. The CDR3 runs to 13 residues. The CDR3 loop is CASSLLGNSPLHF. In DNA, the CDR3 is TGCGCCAGCAGCTTGCTAGGCAATTCACCCCTCCACTTT.

The CDR3 region is CASSQFSGGPYNEQFF. For the CDR3, the DNA is TGTGCCAGCAGCCAATTTAGCGGGGGGCCCTACAATGAGCAGTTCTTC. V gene TRBV14 combines with J gene TRBJ2-1; TRBD2 matches 10 bases. The CDR3 covers 16 residues. From germline, CDR1 is SGHDN and CDR2 FVKESK. V shed 2 bases, J shed 2 bases, and the junction held 3 bases outside the gene matches.

The rearrangement joins TRBV6-1 to TRBJ1-4, with TRBD1 identical over 9 bases. With 6 bases clipped from V and 7 bases from J, the junction kept 9 bases outside the gene matches. The germline CDR1 and CDR2 sequences are MNHNS and SASEGT. The CDR3 has 15 amino acids. This CDR3 is CASRGLGQGTEKLFF. CDR3 sequence (DNA): TGTGCCAGCAGAGGCCTCGGACAGGGGACTGAAAAACTGTTTTTT.